This T cell receptor (beta chain) comes out of a study of siplizumab effects on memory and regulatory T cells. Study-level findings and limits: The majority of clones, roughly 80-95% of proliferating CD4+ or CD8+ clones, lacked an assignable naive or memory phenotype. Sequences below about 10^-5 frequency were poorly captured, limiting mapping of alloreactive clones.

Germline CDR1 is MNHNY and CDR2 is SVGAGI (reference sequence). CDR3 size: 16 residues. Trimming at V came to 6 bases and at J to 4 bases, leaving 7 bases not matched to a gene. Generated by immunoSEQ multiplex PCR, the TCRdb table keeps only in-frame clones and is missing some. This sample has more than 85,000 clones, with 92% found just once. For this clone: The antigen is unknown.

J is TRBJ1-5 and V is TRBV6-6, with 12 bases lining up with TRBD1. Sequencing used CD4+ T cells sorted from blood. The TCR sequence derives from a human donor in good health. The CDR3 DNA reads as TGTGCCAGCAGCCCGGGACAGGGGGCTTCGAATCAGCCCCAGCATTTT. The encoded protein is CASSPGQGASNQPQHF.